This T cell receptor (beta chain) was obtained from a study of high-grade serous ovarian cancer treatment subgroups. Tumor samples were taken before definitive surgery or chemotherapy. The repertoire was sequenced with immunoSEQ multiplex PCR; TCRdb's copy has only in-frame clones and lacks some. The sample consists of 1,500 to 1,800 clones, around two thirds of them appearing once. V lost 4 bases and J lost 0; bases outside the gene matches: 11. The CDR3 consists of 19 residues. The germline V gene has CDR1 SEHNR and CDR2 FQNEAQ (reference sequence). This receptor was obtained from a human donor with high-grade serous ovarian cancer. The specimen sequenced was tumor tissue. V gene TRBV7-9 combines with J gene TRBJ2-6; 8 bases match TRBD2. Here the CDR3 reads CASSSSALAGISGANVLTF. Written as DNA, the CDR3 is TGTGCCAGCAGCTCGAGCGCCCTAGCGGGCATCTCTGGGGCCAACGTCCTGACTTTC.